The 32 T cell receptor beta chains listed next were all sequenced from one sample in a study of blood T cell repertoires in COVID-19. Some clones are missing from TCRdb's copy, which holds only in-frame ones; the method was immunoSEQ multiplex PCR. The table shows around 20,000 clones, with approximately 80% occurring only once. Sequencing was carried out using peripheral blood. The receptors stem from a human donor in a cohort sampled during active COVID-19.

The J gene is TRBJ2-3, the V gene TRBV28; D remains ambiguous. The CDR3 spans 12 residues. The germline V gene has CDR1 MDHEN and CDR2 SYDVKM. V lost 6 bases and J 7 bases, leaving 11 bases between the germline ends. The CDR3 loop reads CASSAAPYTQYF. The CDR3 DNA sequence: TGTGCCAGCAGCGCTGCGCCCTATACGCAGTATTTT.

V gene TRBV21-1 combines with J gene TRBJ2-5; the table assigns TRBD1, which was not confirmed against the DNA. TRBV21-1 is tagged as a pseudogene. The CDR3 is made up of 18 amino acids. The CDR3 region has the DNA TGTGCCAGCAGCAGGGGTTGGGACAGGGGAATTTTGAGGGAGACCCAGTACTTC. This gives the protein CASSRGWDRGILRETQYF.

The chain joins TRBV4-3 to TRBJ2-1; D is unresolved. This CDR3 is built from 16 residues. The V gene's germline CDR1 is LGHNA and CDR2 YSLEER. Trimming shortened V by 0 bases and J by 1 base, and 10 bases separated the two germline ends. This CDR3 is CASSQDVAGSYNEQFF. The CDR3 DNA reads as TGCGCCAGCAGCCAAGATGTGGCCGGGTCCTACAATGAGCAGTTCTTC.

On this clone itself: One end of the junction fails to match germline, which may point to a read error. The chain is built from TRBV11-2 and TRBJ1-1; 7 bases match TRBD1. The CDR3 extends over 14 amino acids. Per germline, CDR1 SGHAT and CDR2 FQNNGV. This CDR3 reads CASSSPTGNAEAFF. The DNA for the CDR3 is TGTGCCAGCAGCTCGCCGACAGGGAACGCTGAAGCTTTCTTT.

V and J are TRBV20-1 and TRBJ1-1; TRBD1 matches at 7 bases. Germline V gene sequence: CDR1 DFQATT, CDR2 SNEGSKA (reference sequence). The CDR3 extends over 14 amino acids. V was clipped by 3 bases and J by 9 bases; unmatched bases: 13. The CDR3 DNA reads TGCAGTGCTAGTGATGGGACAGATTATAATCAAGCTTTCTTT. Protein product: CSASDGTDYNQAFF.

The CDR3 DNA reads TGTGCCAGCGGGGGAGCAGGGGGCCGAAACTACGAGCAGTACTTC. Protein: CASGGAGGRNYEQYF. V is TRBV2 and J is TRBJ2-7; TRBD1 agrees at 8 bases. This CDR3 has 15 amino acids. CDR1 and CDR2 from the germline V gene are SNHLY and FYNNEI. After removal of 8 bases from V and 3 bases from J, the junction contained 12 bases not matched to a gene.

In nucleotides, the CDR3 is TGTGCCAGCAGCGCGGGGAAAAACACCGGGGAGCTGTTTTTT. Translating it yields CASSAGKNTGELFF. The chain links TRBV2 to TRBJ2-2, with D perhaps TRBD2 (6 bases). CDR1 is SNHLY, CDR2 FYNNEI, per germline. This CDR3 is built from 14 residues. Deletions cut 6 bases from V and 2 bases from J, with 10 bases between.

The chain has TRBV29-1 and TRBJ1-2; D not certain. With 3 bases removed from V and 0 bases from J, the gap between germline ends came to 23 bases. There are 18 residues in the CDR3. Germline assignment: CDR1 SQVTM and CDR2 ANQGSEA. CDR3 nucleotide sequence: TGCAGCGTTGATTGGTACGTGACGGAAAACCAGGCTAACTATGGCTACACCTTC. Amino acid sequence: CSVDWYVTENQANYGYTF.

The chain employs TRBV4-1 and TRBJ2-7, with a weak D call TRBD1 (5 bases). Per the germline V gene, CDR1 is MGHRA and CDR2 is YSYEKL. There are 13 residues in the CDR3. With 4 bases removed from V and 5 bases from J, the gap between germline ends came to 12 bases. The CDR3, as DNA: TGCGCCAGCAGCCTGCAGGGCCAGGACGAGCAGTACTTC. This encodes CASSLQGQDEQYF.

With regard to this clone: A read error is possible here, since a much larger clone lies one base away. This chain uses TRBV6-1 with TRBJ2-3; 12 bases map to TRBD2. Germline-derived CDR1 and CDR2 are MNHNS and SASEGT. This CDR3 is built from 15 residues. The V segment lost 3 bases and the J segment 4 bases; nucleotides outside the gene matches: 2. CDR3 nucleotides: TGTGCCAGCAGTGATCTAGCGGGAGGGCCAGATACGCAGTATTTT. Translation: CASSDLAGGPDTQYF.

The CDR3 loop reads CASSERGGDLAYNEQFF. CDR3 DNA sequence: TGTGCCAGCAGTGAAAGGGGGGGAGACCTCGCGTACAATGAGCAGTTCTTC. V usage is TRBV6-1 and J usage is TRBJ2-1, with D possibly matching TRBD2 (7 bases). CDR3 length: 17 residues. Looked up from germline, CDR1 is MNHNS and CDR2 is SASEGT. V was pared by 2 bases and J by 4 bases, with 18 bases between.

The chain joins TRBV12-5 to TRBJ2-7, with TRBD2 as a possible D gene (6 bases). This CDR3 contains 16 residues. V was clipped by 0 bases and J by 3 bases, with 15 bases between them. CDR1 and CDR2 from the germline V gene are LGHNT and FRNRAP. The CDR3 here is CASGLVLGGVDYEQYF. The CDR3 DNA reads as TGTGCTAGTGGTTTGGTACTCGGCGGGGTTGACTACGAGCAGTACTTC. Full variable domain (missing parts from reference TRBV12-5 and TRBJ2-7): DARVTQTPRHKVTEMGQEVTMRCQPILGHNTVFWYRQTMMQGLELLAYFRNRAPLDDSGMPKDRFSAEMPDATLATLKIQPSEPRDSAVYFCASGLVLGGVDYEQYFGPGTRLTVT.

The rearrangement links TRBV7-3 to TRBJ2-1; a weak D match, TRBD1 (6 bases). Deletions cut 2 bases from V and 5 bases from J, with 16 bases between. The length of the CDR3 is 16 residues. Germline V gene lookup returns CDR1 SGHTA and CDR2 FQGTGA. The DNA of the CDR3 is TGTGCCAGCAGCTTAGCCCCCACAGGGCCCCACAATGAGCAGTTCTTC. It is translated as CASSLAPTGPHNEQFF.

This clone counts as large. The rearrangement joins TRBV11-3 to TRBJ1-5; tentatively, D is TRBD1 (5 bases). Germline CDR1 SGHNT, CDR2 YENEEA. The CDR3 consists of 19 residues. Trimming left V 9 bases short and J 6 bases short, with 33 bases between. As DNA, the CDR3 is TGTGCCAGAGCCCGGCGGGCCGGGGGTTTATGCAGCGGTACTCAGCCCCAGCATTTT. Its protein is CARARRAGGLCSGTQPQHF.

The chain couples TRBV11-2 to TRBJ2-7; the D gene is possibly TRBD1 (5 bases). Germline CDR1 is SGHAT and CDR2 is FQNNGV. The ends were cut back, 4 bases at V and 2 bases at J, with 15 bases in the middle. This CDR3 contains 15 residues. CDR3 bases: TGTGCCAGCAGCTCCCCAGTGACAGTTACCTACGAGCAGTACTTC. The encoded protein is CASSSPVTVTYEQYF.

The rearrangement uses TRBV20-1 and TRBJ2-5, with TRBD2 identical over 7 bases. CDR1 and CDR2 from the germline V gene are DFQATT and SNEGSKA (reference sequence). V trimming: 3 bases; J trimming: 2 bases; junction bases outside the gene matches: 9. This CDR3 comprises 15 residues. The CDR3: CSASDSGLGQETQYF. The CDR3, as DNA: TGCAGTGCTAGTGATAGCGGGTTGGGACAAGAGACCCAGTACTTC.

This clone was counted a single time. The rearrangement uses TRBV10-3 and TRBJ2-5; 7 bases align to TRBD2. Looked up from germline, CDR1 is ENHRY and CDR2 is SYGVKD. J lost 2 bases, V lost 4 bases, and 7 bases had no gene match. CDR3 length: 15 residues. The CDR3 DNA follows: TGTGCCATCAGTGGGATCGGGGGGAGGCAAGAGACCCAGTACTTC. Translated: CAISGIGGRQETQYF.

The chain employs TRBV18 and TRBJ2-1; 7 bases match TRBD2. Germline loops: CDR1 KGHSH, CDR2 LQKENI. The CDR3 runs 16 residues. V lost 4 bases to trimming and J lost 0 bases; unmatched junction nucleotides: 6. CDR3 protein: CASSRGSFSSYNEQFF. The CDR3 DNA reads as TGTGCCAGCTCACGCGGGAGTTTCAGCTCCTACAATGAGCAGTTCTTC.

The V call is TRBV7-9, the J call TRBJ2-5, with TRBD1 matching over 8 bases. V lost 5 bases, J lost 2 bases, and 1 base stayed unmatched. The length of the CDR3 is 13 residues. Per the germline V gene, CDR1 is SEHNR and CDR2 is FQNEAQ (reference sequence). The CDR3 loop is CASSRQGQETQYF. The CDR3 nucleotides read TGTGCCAGCAGCCGACAGGGGCAAGAGACCCAGTACTTC.

This clone was picked up a small number of times. The rearrangement joins TRBV6-4 to TRBJ2-1; possible D gene TRBD2, 5 bases. The germline V and J ends were trimmed by 3 bases and 10 bases, with 13 bases remaining between them. Looked up from germline, CDR1 is MRHNA and CDR2 is SNTAGT. The CDR3 is 13 residues long. The CDR3 sequence is CASSDGTGLEQFF. The CDR3, as DNA: TGTGCCAGCAGTGATGGAACGGGGTTAGAGCAGTTCTTC.

This chain joins TRBV18 and TRBJ1-6; 7 bases align to TRBD1. The CDR3 is 15 amino acids. The J segment lost 8 bases and the V segment lost 1 base, leaving 5 bases of the junction unmatched. Germline V gives CDR1 KGHSH, CDR2 LQKENI. The CDR3 bases are TGTGCCAGCTCACCACAGGGGGCCGCGGATTCACCCCTCCACTTT. Its protein product is CASSPQGAADSPLHF.

This chain connects TRBV4-1 to TRBJ2-7, with 14 bases fitting TRBD2. CDR1 is MGHRA and CDR2 is YSYEKL in the germline V gene. The CDR3 sequence is 20 residues long. Trimming cost V 0 bases and J 3 bases; bases outside gene matches: 13. The CDR3 region is CASSQDHGTSGSARLYEQYF. The CDR3 bases are TGCGCCAGCAGCCAAGACCACGGGACTAGCGGGAGCGCCAGACTCTACGAGCAGTACTTC.

The CDR3 spells CASSEDSGGSLSEQFF. The CDR3 coding sequence is TGTGCCAGCAGTGAAGACTCGGGAGGCTCTTTAAGTGAGCAGTTCTTC. The rearrangement uses TRBV2 and TRBJ2-1, with 7 bases matching TRBD2. CDR3 length: 16 amino acids. The V gene end was trimmed by 1 base and the J gene end by 9 bases; junction bases not matched to a gene: 12. Germline CDR1 and CDR2: SNHLY and FYNNEI. The variable domain in full, completed from reference TRBV2 and TRBJ2-1, reads EPEVTQTPSHQVTQMGQEVILRCVPISNHLYFYWYRQILGQKVEFLVSFYNNEISEKSEIFDDQFSVERPDGSNFTLKIRSTKLEDSAMYFCASSEDSGGSLSEQFFGPGTRLTVL.

The chain has TRBV3-1 (or the pseudogene TRBV3-2) and TRBJ1-2; 7 bases map to TRBD1. V gave up 3 bases and J gave up 8 bases; unmatched junction bases: 9. The length of the CDR3 is 14 residues. The V gene's germline CDR1 is LGHDT and CDR2 YNNKEL (reference sequence). The CDR3 sequence: CASSHRDRDQGYTF. In DNA, the CDR3 is TGTGCCAGCAGCCACCGGGACAGAGACCAGGGCTACACCTTC.

The chain recombines TRBV9 with TRBJ2-1, with TRBD2 matching 14 bases. Germline V CDR1 and CDR2: SGDLS, YYNGEE. The V segment lost 4 bases and the J segment 4 bases; nucleotides outside the gene matches: 13. The CDR3 sequence is 19 residues long. CDR3 loop: CASSPRTSGRIVGYNEQFF. The CDR3, as DNA: TGTGCCAGCAGCCCTCGGACTAGCGGGAGGATAGTGGGGTACAATGAGCAGTTCTTC.

The chain uses TRBV4-1 and TRBJ1-6; the D gene is possibly TRBD1 (6 bases). The V end was cut by 4 bases, the J end by 7 bases, with 14 bases between. CDR1 and CDR2 from the germline V gene are MGHRA and YSYEKL. The CDR3 loop spans 15 amino acids. The chain's CDR3 is CASSPAGARNSPLHF. In DNA, the CDR3 is TGCGCCAGCAGCCCAGCGGGGGCTCGGAATTCACCCCTCCACTTT.

In this sample, this clone is medium-sized. The V gene is TRBV6-2 or TRBV6-3, the J gene TRBJ2-2; 8 bases map to TRBD2. CDR3 length: 14 amino acids. V was clipped by 5 bases and J by 6 bases; unmatched bases: 5. Germline V lookup: CDR1 MNHEY, CDR2 SVGEGT. CDR3 coding DNA: TGTGCCAGCAGTATTAGCGGGATTGCCGGGGAGCTGTTTTTT. It encodes CASSISGIAGELFF.

The rearrangement links TRBV18 to TRBJ2-7; 9 bases are a match to TRBD1. Germline values: CDR1 KGHSH, CDR2 LQKENI. J was trimmed by 3 bases and V by 10 bases; bases with no gene match: 10. The CDR3 totals 14 residues. CDR3 DNA: TGTGCCACCCAAAAACAGGGGGCGATCTACGAGCAGTACTTC. The encoded protein is CATQKQGAIYEQYF.

The gene calls are TRBV28 and TRBJ1-5, with D possibly being TRBD1 (5 bases). The CDR3 is 12 residues long. Germline V gene sequence: CDR1 MDHEN, CDR2 SYDVKM. With 6 bases removed from V and 7 bases from J, the gap between germline ends came to 10 bases. In nucleotides, the CDR3 is TGTGCCAGCAGACTGACAGCGCAGCCCCAGCATTTT. Its translation is CASRLTAQPQHF.

The chain joins TRBV29-1 to TRBJ2-1; the match to TRBD1 covers 8 bases. The CDR3 has 12 residues. From germline, CDR1 is SQVTM and CDR2 ANQGSEA. With V trimmed by 7 bases and J by 7 bases, 6 bases remained unmatched. CDR3 sequence (DNA): TGCAGCGCCCAATGGGACAGGAATGAGCAGTTCTTC. This encodes CSAQWDRNEQFF.

The chain recombines TRBV15 with TRBJ2-1; 14 bases align to TRBD2. This CDR3 has 18 residues. The germline V gene has CDR1 LNHNV and CDR2 YYDKDF (reference sequence). Losses at the gene ends were 0 bases for V and 10 bases for J; bases not matched to a gene: 11. CDR3 DNA: TGTGCCACCAGCAGAGACTCCACCGGGACTAGCGGGAGTGGAGAGCAGTTCTTC. This sequence encodes CATSRDSTGTSGSGEQFF.

This rearrangement joins TRBV18 to TRBJ2-5; D might be TRBD2 (6 bases). CDR3 size: 15 residues. Trimming pared 6 bases from V and 3 bases from J, leaving 17 bases between. Germline V gives CDR1 KGHSH, CDR2 LQKENI. CDR3 DNA: TGTGCCAGCTCCCCGGTGGGTATAGCGGAAGAGACCCAGTACTTC. Its translation: CASSPVGIAEETQYF.